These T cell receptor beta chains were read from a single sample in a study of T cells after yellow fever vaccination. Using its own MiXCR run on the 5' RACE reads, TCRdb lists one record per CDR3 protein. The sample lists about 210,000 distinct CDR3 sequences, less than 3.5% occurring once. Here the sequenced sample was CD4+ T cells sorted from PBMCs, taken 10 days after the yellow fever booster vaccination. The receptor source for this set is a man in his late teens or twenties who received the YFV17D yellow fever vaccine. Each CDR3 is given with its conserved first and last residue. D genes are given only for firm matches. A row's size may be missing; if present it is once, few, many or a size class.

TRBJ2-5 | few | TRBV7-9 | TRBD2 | CASSLSGLAGARYQETQYF | TGTGCCAGCAGCCTGAGCGGACTAGCGGGGGCCCGGTACCAAGAGACCCAGTACTTC
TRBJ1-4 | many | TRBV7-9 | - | CASSLAGDVRGKLFF | TGTGCCAGCAGCTTAGCAGGGGATGTCCGCGGAAAACTGTTTTTT
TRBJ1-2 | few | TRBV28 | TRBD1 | CASSTPSGQVYGYTF | TGTGCCAGCAGTACCCCCTCCGGACAGGTCTATGGCTACACCTTC
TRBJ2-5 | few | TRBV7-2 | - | CASSGVRGLQETQYF | TGTGCCAGCAGTGGGGTTAGAGGGCTCCAAGAGACCCAGTACTTC
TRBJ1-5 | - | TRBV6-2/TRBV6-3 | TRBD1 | CASSITFGQGDQPQHF | TGTGCCAGCAGTATAACCTTCGGACAGGGCGACCAGCCCCAGCATTTT
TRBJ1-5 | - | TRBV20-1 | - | CSARNYMSAHQPQHF | TGCAGTGCTAGAAACTATATGTCCGCACATCAGCCCCAGCATTTT
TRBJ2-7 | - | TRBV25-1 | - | CASSDYAGTYEQYF | TGTGCCAGCAGTGACTACGCCGGCACCTACGAGCAGTACTTC
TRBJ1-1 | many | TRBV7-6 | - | CASSLALTGEAFF | TGTGCCAGCAGCTTAGCGTTGACGGGGGAAGCTTTCTTT
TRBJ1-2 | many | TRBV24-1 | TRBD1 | CATSDPWTGEGYTF | TGTGCCACCAGTGACCCCTGGACAGGGGAGGGCTACACCTTC
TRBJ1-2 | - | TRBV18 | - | CASSPGGGVYGYTF | TGTGCCAGCTCACCCGGCGGGGGAGTATATGGCTACACCTTC
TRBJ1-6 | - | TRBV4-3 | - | CASSQDVDKGNSPLHF | TGCGCCAGCAGCCAAGACGTGGACAAGGGGAATTCACCCCTCCACTTT
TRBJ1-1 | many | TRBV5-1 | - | CASSLYRNTEAFF | TGCGCCAGCAGCTTGTACCGGAACACTGAAGCTTTCTTT
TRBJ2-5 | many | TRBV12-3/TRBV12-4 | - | CASTPTGAEGETQYF | TGTGCCAGCACCCCCACCGGGGCCGAGGGGGAGACCCAGTACTTC
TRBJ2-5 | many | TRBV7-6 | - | CASSLVPRQETQYF | TGTGCCAGCAGCTTAGTTCCCAGACAAGAGACCCAGTACTTC
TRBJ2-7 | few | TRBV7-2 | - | CASSLLQGSYYEQYF | TGTGCCAGCAGCTTGTTACAGGGCTCCTACTACGAGCAGTACTTC
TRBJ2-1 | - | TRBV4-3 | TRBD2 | CASSRTIIGGAYNEQFF | TGCGCCAGCAGCCGCACGATAATCGGGGGGGCCTACAATGAGCAGTTCTTC
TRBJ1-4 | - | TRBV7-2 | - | CASSASVPRTNEKLFF | TGTGCCAGCAGCGCATCCGTCCCTAGGACTAATGAAAAACTGTTTTTT
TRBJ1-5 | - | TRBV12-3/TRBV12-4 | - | CASSSQGANQPQHF | TGTGCCAGCAGTTCCCAGGGAGCCAATCAGCCCCAGCATTTT
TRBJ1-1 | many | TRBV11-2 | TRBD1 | CASSSDRRNTEAFF | TGTGCCAGCAGCTCGGACAGGAGGAACACTGAAGCTTTCTTT
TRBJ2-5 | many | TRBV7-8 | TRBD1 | CASRRDRGETQYF | TGTGCCAGCAGAAGGGACAGGGGGGAGACCCAGTACTTC
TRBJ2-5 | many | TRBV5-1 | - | CASSSPRAAQETQYF | TGCGCCAGCAGCAGCCCCAGGGCGGCTCAAGAGACCCAGTACTTC
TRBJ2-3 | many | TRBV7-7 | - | CASSPGARTGTQYF | TGTGCCAGCAGCCCAGGGGCCCGGACCGGGACGCAGTATTTT
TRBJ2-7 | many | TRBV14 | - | CASSPAVSYEQYF | TGTGCCAGCAGCCCGGCGGTGTCCTACGAGCAGTACTTC
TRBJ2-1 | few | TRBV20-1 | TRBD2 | CSAIRGGPYNEQFF | TGCAGTGCGATTCGGGGGGGCCCCTACAATGAGCAGTTCTTC
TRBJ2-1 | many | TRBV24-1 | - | CATSEGDEQFF | TGTGCCACCAGTGAGGGGGATGAGCAGTTCTTC
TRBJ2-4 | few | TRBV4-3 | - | CASSQDWGQVFGIQYF | TGCGCCAGCAGCCAAGATTGGGGGCAGGTTTTCGGCATTCAGTACTTC
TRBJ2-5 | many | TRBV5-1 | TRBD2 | CASSPGGEGETQYF | TGCGCCAGCAGCCCGGGGGGGGAGGGCGAGACCCAGTACTTC
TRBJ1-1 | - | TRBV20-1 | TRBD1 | CSARGETGITEAFF | TGCAGTGCTAGAGGGGAGACAGGGATCACTGAAGCTTTCTTT
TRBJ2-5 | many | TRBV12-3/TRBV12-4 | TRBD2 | CASSLAGGSRETQYF | TGTGCCAGCAGTTTAGCGGGGGGGTCACGGGAGACCCAGTACTTC
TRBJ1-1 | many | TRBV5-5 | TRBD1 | CASSVMTWTGWLSFF | TGTGCCAGCAGCGTTATGACCTGGACAGGCTGGTTATCTTTCTTT
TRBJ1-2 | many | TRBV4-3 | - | CASSQGPASNYGYTF | TGCGCCAGCAGCCAAGGACCAGCGTCTAACTATGGCTACACCTTC
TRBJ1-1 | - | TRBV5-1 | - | CASSDPQGTEVAFF | TGCGCCAGCAGCGATCCACAGGGAACTGAGGTAGCTTTCTTT
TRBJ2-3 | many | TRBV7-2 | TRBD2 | CASSLVAGVSSTDTQYF | TGTGCCAGCAGCTTAGTAGCGGGGGTCTCTAGCACAGATACGCAGTATTTT
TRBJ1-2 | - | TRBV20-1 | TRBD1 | CSARGQGSYTF | TGCAGTGCTAGAGGACAGGGGAGCTACACCTTC
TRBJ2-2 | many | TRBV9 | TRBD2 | CASSVEAGGDTGELFF | TGTGCCAGCAGCGTAGAGGCGGGGGGCGACACCGGGGAGCTGTTTTTT
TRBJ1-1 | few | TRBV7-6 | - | CASSRYPGPEAFF | TGTGCCAGCAGCCGATACCCAGGGCCTGAAGCTTTCTTT
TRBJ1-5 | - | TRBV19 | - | CASRRGFGYSNQPQHF | TGTGCCAGTAGAAGAGGGTTTGGGTATAGCAATCAGCCCCAGCATTTT
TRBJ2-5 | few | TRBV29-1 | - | CSVASFQETQYF | TGCAGCGTTGCCTCCTTCCAAGAGACCCAGTACTTC
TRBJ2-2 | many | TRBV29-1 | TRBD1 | CSVRTGQYTGELFF | TGCAGCGTCCGGACAGGGCAGTACACCGGGGAGCTGTTTTTT
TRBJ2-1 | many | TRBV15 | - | CATSYKSFEQFF | TGTGCCACCAGCTATAAGTCGTTTGAGCAGTTCTTC
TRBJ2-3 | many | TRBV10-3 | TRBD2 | CAISRTSGGTDTQYF | TGTGCCATCAGCCGGACTAGCGGGGGGACAGATACGCAGTATTTT
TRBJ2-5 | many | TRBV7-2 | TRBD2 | CASSQRTSGLVETQYF | TGTGCCAGCAGCCAACGGACTAGCGGTCTTGTGGAGACCCAGTACTTC
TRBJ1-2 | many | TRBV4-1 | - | CASSRNPGPTNYGYTF | TGCGCCAGCAGCCGTAACCCAGGGCCAACTAACTATGGCTACACCTTC
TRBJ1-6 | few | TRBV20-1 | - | CSASLPGTQGYNSPLHF | TGCAGTGCTAGCCTCCCGGGCACGCAGGGGTATAATTCACCCCTCCACTTT
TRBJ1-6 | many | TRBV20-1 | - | CSARRGNSPLHF | TGCAGTGCTAGAAGGGGGAATTCACCCCTCCACTTT
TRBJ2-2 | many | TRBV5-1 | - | CASSLGGAGELFF | TGCGCCAGCAGCTTAGGAGGGGCCGGGGAGCTGTTTTTT
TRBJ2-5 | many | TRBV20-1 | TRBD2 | CSAISTSGAQETQYF | TGCAGTGCTATCTCGACTAGCGGGGCGCAAGAGACCCAGTACTTC
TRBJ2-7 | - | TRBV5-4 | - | CASSLSMGVSYEQYF | TGTGCCAGCAGCTTGTCGATGGGGGTCTCCTACGAGCAGTACTTC
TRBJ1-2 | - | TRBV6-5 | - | CASSPLGSAAGVYGYTF | TGTGCCAGCAGCCCCTTAGGGTCCGCGGCGGGGGTCTATGGCTACACCTTC